The 6 T cell receptor beta chains below come from one sample, sequenced in a study of CD8 T cells in ankylosing spondylitis. Via MiXCR, TCRdb re-called the 5' RACE reads, giving one row per CDR3 protein. The table includes around 91,000 distinct CDR3 sequences, about 8.1% detected once. Study results and limitations: Within ankylosing spondylitis blood, a TCR beta motif made up of roughly eight highly homologous variants appeared to be characteristic.

These receptors have no known antigen. Sequences were obtained from blood, either unsorted or a sorted T cell fraction (not recorded which). The receptors shown here come from a male donor with ankylosing spondylitis.

The chain uses TRBV15 and TRBJ2-5; 9 bases align to TRBD1. This CDR3 has 17 amino acids. Germline trimming cut 0 bases from V and 5 bases from J; bases unmatched to any gene: 10. Germline CDR1 is LNHNV and CDR2 is YYDKDF (reference sequence). Written as DNA, the CDR3 is TGTGCCACCAGCAGAGATCTCGGACAGGGGCTCGAGGAGACCCAGTACTTC. It specifies CATSRDLGQGLEETQYF.

This clonotype has only a few counts. The chain uses TRBV29-1 and TRBJ2-5; weak D call: TRBD1 (6 bases). CDR1 and CDR2 from the germline V gene are SQVTM and ANQGSEA. Trimming removed 2 bases at V and 4 bases at J, with 20 bases between. This CDR3 spans 16 amino acids. For the CDR3, the DNA is TGCAGCGTTGAATCCTTTTATGAGACAGGTGGAGAGACCCAGTACTTC. It codes for CSVESFYETGGETQYF.

This chain uses TRBV15 with TRBJ2-4, with D possibly being TRBD2 (6 bases). Looked up from germline, CDR1 is LNHNV and CDR2 is YYDKDF (reference sequence). This CDR3 contains 17 residues. Trimming removed 5 bases at V and 2 bases at J, with 19 bases between. For the CDR3, the DNA is TGTGCCACCAGCCCAGGGCCGACTAGATCGACCAAAAACATTCAGTACTTC. Translation: CATSPGPTRSTKNIQYF.

This rearrangement joins TRBV5-1 to TRBJ2-2; 7 positions agree with TRBD1. The trim removed 2 bases at V and 5 bases at J, leaving 6 bases unmatched. This CDR3 spans 15 amino acids. CDR1 is SGHRS and CDR2 is YFSETQ in the germline V gene. This CDR3 reads CASSFRDSKTGELFF. In nucleotides, the CDR3 is TGCGCCAGCAGCTTCCGGGACAGCAAGACCGGGGAGCTGTTTTTT. Drawing the rest from reference TRBV5-1 and TRBJ2-2, the complete variable domain is KAGVTQTPRYLIKTRGQQVTLSCSPISGHRSVSWYQQTPGQGLQFLFEYFSETQRNKGNFPGRFSGRQFSNSRSEMNVSTLELGDSALYLCASSFRDSKTGELFFGEGSRLTVL.

The chain recombines TRBV15 with TRBJ2-1, with TRBD2 as a possible D gene (6 bases). The V gene lost 4 bases and the J gene lost 7 bases, with 14 bases spanning the gap. The V gene's germline CDR1 is LNHNV and CDR2 YYDKDF (reference sequence). This CDR3 contains 14 residues. The CDR3 region has the DNA TGTGCCACCAGCAACCGAGGGACTGGGAATGAGCAGTTCTTC. As protein: CATSNRGTGNEQFF.

The gene calls are TRBV27 and TRBJ2-1; 16 nucleotides align to TRBD2. The CDR3 length is 19 residues. V dropped 1 base and J dropped 8; count of bases not matched to a gene: 11. Per the germline V gene, CDR1 is MNHEY and CDR2 is SMNVEV (reference sequence). The CDR3 nucleotides are TGTGCCAGCAGTTTATTGGGACTAGCGGGAGGGCCGGAGGAGGATGAGCAGTTCTTC. Translation: CASSLLGLAGGPEEDEQFF.